Reported below is one T cell receptor (beta chain). Some clones are missing from TCRdb's copy, which holds only in-frame ones; the method was immunoSEQ multiplex PCR. The repertoire includes around 140,000 clones, more than 75% of them detected once, and 11% sits in the top ten. Resolution of symptoms, clearance, or two negative PCRs was present in recovered Cohort 3 donors. The CDR3 runs to 16 residues. The V gene's germline CDR1 is ENHRY and CDR2 SYGVKD. The V and J ends lost 10 bases and 3 bases, in that order; junction bases with no gene match: 11. This entry belongs to a study of blood T cell repertoires in COVID-19. For the study at large: From the United States, Italy and Spain came samples of acute and convalescent COVID-19.

The chain has TRBV10-3 and TRBJ2-7; 14 bases agree with TRBD2. The sequence was obtained from a man in his fifties or sixties who had recovered from COVID-19. The material sequenced was PBMCs or T cells enriched from blood (not recorded which). Here the CDR3 reads CATAPGTSGSVYEQYF. CDR3 in DNA: TGTGCCACCGCGCCCGGGACTAGCGGGAGTGTCTACGAGCAGTACTTC.